The 22 T cell receptor beta chains listed next were all sequenced from one sample in a study of persistence of HIV-infected CD4 T cells. The immunoSEQ assay was version 4, run in survey mode. Clones were read by immunoSEQ multiplex PCR, and TCRdb kept only the in-frame ones, dropping some. Here the sample spans about 36,000 clones, 85% to 90% being singletons. An overlapping HIV-1 Gag peptide pool stimulated these cells at roughly 1 ug/peptide/mL. Sorted nonresponding memory CD4+ T cells were CD40L-negative, CD69-negative, CD45RO-high. No cognate antigen is known for these TCRs. This specimen was cultured CD4+ T cells from PBMCs, taken from a patient who received antiretroviral therapy. Receptor source: an adult with HIV. The donor label of this sample is uncertain.

This chain connects TRBV5-1 to TRBJ2-1, with D perhaps matching TRBD1 (6 bases). Germline CDR1 SGHRS, CDR2 YFSETQ. V was pared by 3 bases and J by 8 bases, with 12 bases between. The CDR3 spans 13 residues. DNA for the CDR3: TGCGCCAGCAGCTGGAACAGGGAAGATGAGCAGTTCTTC. It yields the protein CASSWNREDEQFF.

This clone was observed a single time. J is TRBJ2-7 and V is TRBV19, with D perhaps matching TRBD2 (6 bases). From germline, CDR1 is LNHDA and CDR2 SQIVND (reference sequence). V was clipped by 7 bases and J by 3 bases, with 13 bases between them. The CDR3 runs to 13 residues. CDR3 sequence reads: CASNAGRYYEQYF. The CDR3 nucleotides are TGTGCCAGTAACGCGGGGCGATACTACGAGCAGTACTTC.

V and J are TRBV18 and TRBJ2-2; D remains unclear. Germline CDR1 KGHSH, CDR2 LQKENI. The CDR3 runs to 14 residues. Trimming pared 3 bases from V and 2 bases from J, leaving 7 bases between. The CDR3 spells CASSPVGNTGELFF. The CDR3 DNA is TGTGCCAGCTCACCGGTAGGAAACACCGGGGAGCTGTTTTTT.

The chain links TRBV28 to TRBJ2-7; maybe TRBD1 (6 bases). Germline lookup yields CDR1 MDHEN and CDR2 SYDVKM. There are 17 residues in the CDR3. Between the trimmed V and J ends, which lost 3 bases and 4 bases, there was a span of 22 bases. The DNA of the CDR3 is TGTGCCAGCAGTTTCCCCTTTGAGGGGCAGGGGAAGTACGAGCAGTACTTC. Translating it yields CASSFPFEGQGKYEQYF.

The chain employs TRBV2 and TRBJ2-3; 9 nucleotides line up with TRBD2. The CDR3 is 14 amino acids. Trimming cost V 7 bases and J 2 bases; bases outside gene matches: 4. Germline-derived CDR1 and CDR2 are SNHLY and FYNNEI. The CDR3 DNA reads as TGTGCCAGCAAGGCTAGCGGGGTCACAGATACGCAGTATTTT. This encodes CASKASGVTDTQYF.

V gene TRBV3-1 (or the pseudogene TRBV3-2) combines with J gene TRBJ2-3, with 8 positions matching TRBD2. This CDR3 region has 14 residues. With V trimmed by 7 bases and J by 2 bases, 5 bases remained unmatched. Looked up from germline, CDR1 is LGHDT and CDR2 is YNNKEL (reference sequence). The CDR3 DNA reads TGTGCCAGCATGGCGGGGGGACACACAGATACGCAGTATTTT. Its protein product is CASMAGGHTDTQYF.

V is TRBV10-2 and J is TRBJ2-7; no clear D. Trimming pared 4 bases from V and 5 bases from J, leaving 12 bases between. The CDR3 consists of 13 residues. CDR1 and CDR2 (germline): WSHSY, SAAADI. The CDR3 sequence: CASSVPGGNEQYF. DNA for the CDR3: TGCGCCAGCAGTGTGCCGGGTGGCAACGAGCAGTACTTC.

The V call is TRBV12-3 or TRBV12-4, the J call TRBJ1-1; the match to TRBD1 covers 9 bases. Unmatched junction bases numbered 2, after V lost 6 bases and J lost 3 bases. The CDR3 is 13 amino acids. The chain's CDR3 is CASSRTGDTEAFF. The CDR3 region has the DNA TGTGCCAGCAGCAGGACAGGGGACACTGAAGCTTTCTTT.

This chain joins TRBV28 and TRBJ1-4; maybe TRBD1 (6 bases). The CDR3 runs to 16 residues. CDR1 MDHEN and CDR2 SYDVKM come from the germline V gene. Deletions cut 6 bases from V and 6 bases from J, with 20 bases between. CDR3 coding DNA: TGTGCCAGCAGCTATGAAGGGGGACTTACGGATGAAAAACTGTTTTTT. Residues: CASSYEGGLTDEKLFF.

The chain joins TRBV7-2 to TRBJ2-1; D is undetermined. The germline V and J ends were trimmed by 2 bases and 7 bases, with 18 bases remaining between them. Germline V gives CDR1 SGHTA, CDR2 FQGNSA. The CDR3 contains 16 residues. DNA of the CDR3: TGTGCCAGCAGCTTAAACGGAGCACACACATTTAATGAGCAGTTCTTC. This gives the protein CASSLNGAHTFNEQFF.

This chain connects TRBV18 to TRBJ2-3; D gene ambiguous. Germline V CDR1 and CDR2: KGHSH, LQKENI. V was clipped by 3 bases and J by 5 bases, with 3 bases between them. The CDR3 extends over 11 amino acids. CDR3 region: CASSPLDTQYF. The CDR3 nucleotides read TGTGCCAGCTCACCCCTAGATACGCAGTATTTT. Full variable domain (rest looked up from reference TRBV18 and TRBJ2-3): NAGVMQNPRHLVRRRGQEARLRCSPMKGHSHVYWYRQLPEEGLKFMVYLQKENIIDESGMPKERFSAEFPKEGPSILRIQQVVRGDSAAYFCASSPLDTQYFGPGTRLTVL.

This sequence joins TRBV19 and TRBJ1-6; a weak D match, TRBD1 (6 bases). Trimming cost V 3 bases and J 19 bases, with 19 bases left between them. The CDR3 sequence is 13 residues long. CDR1 LNHDA and CDR2 SQIVND come from the germline V gene (reference sequence). The CDR3 coding sequence is TGTGCCAGTAGTATTACCATCAGGACAGCCGCTCACTTT. This encodes CASSITIRTAAHF.

This chain joins TRBV19 and TRBJ1-6, with D perhaps TRBD1 (5 bases). V was pared by 10 bases and J by 4 bases, with 14 bases between. This CDR3 is built from 14 residues. Germline V gene lookup returns CDR1 LNHDA and CDR2 SQIVND (reference sequence). CDR3 amino acids: CATQTGGYNSPLHF. The CDR3 nucleotides read TGTGCCACCCAAACCGGGGGTTATAATTCACCCCTCCACTTT.

V is TRBV5-1 and J is TRBJ1-6; D is unclear. V was clipped by 5 bases and J by 4 bases, with 16 bases between them. Germline V gene sequence: CDR1 SGHRS, CDR2 YFSETQ. The CDR3 consists of 16 residues. This CDR3 reads CASSGEGVLYNSPLHF. The DNA of the CDR3 is TGCGCCAGCAGTGGGGAGGGAGTACTATATAATTCACCCCTCCACTTT.

The chain recombines TRBV4-2 with TRBJ2-2; D is unresolved. V shed 3 bases and J shed 5 bases, with 7 bases lying between them. CDR1 LGHNA and CDR2 YNFKEQ come from the germline V gene. The CDR3 runs 13 residues. This CDR3 is CASSQPGTGELFF. The DNA for the CDR3 is TGTGCCAGCAGCCAGCCAGGAACCGGGGAGCTGTTTTTT.

V is TRBV5-1 and J is TRBJ1-4, with D unclear. V lost 0 bases to trimming and J lost 5 bases, with 8 bases between them. This CDR3 is 14 amino acids long. Germline V gene sequence: CDR1 SGHRS, CDR2 YFSETQ. DNA for the CDR3: TGCGCCAGCAGCTTGGGGGCGATGAATGAAAAACTGTTTTTT. Its translation: CASSLGAMNEKLFF.

This chain joins TRBV5-1 and TRBJ2-3; the match to TRBD2 covers 10 bases. The V and J ends lost 4 bases and 2 bases, in that order; junction bases with no gene match: 13. This CDR3 is built from 18 residues. Germline-derived CDR1 and CDR2 are SGHRS and YFSETQ. Written as DNA, the CDR3 is TGCGCCAGCAGCATGGCACTATCCAGCGGGGGGGCCACAGATACGCAGTATTTT. Encoded protein: CASSMALSSGGATDTQYF.

The CDR3 loop is CASSRDDSRSSGGYNEQFF. In DNA form, the CDR3 reads TGCGCCAGCAGCCGTGACGACAGCCGAAGCTCGGGGGGTTACAATGAGCAGTTCTTC. The chain recombines TRBV5-1 with TRBJ2-1; the match to TRBD2 covers 7 bases. Per the germline V gene, CDR1 is SGHRS and CDR2 is YFSETQ. The CDR3 runs 19 residues. V shed 4 bases and J 4 bases; nucleotides not matched to a gene: 20.

The V gene is TRBV9, the J gene TRBJ1-3; TRBD1 might be the D (5 bases). CDR1 is SGDLS, CDR2 YYNGEE, per germline. Trimming shortened V by 1 base and J by 2 bases, and 13 bases separated the two germline ends. The CDR3 consists of 16 residues. CDR3 in amino acids: CASSVRLGGPGNTIYF. The CDR3 nucleotides are TGTGCCAGCAGCGTAAGGCTCGGGGGACCTGGAAACACCATATATTTT. The entire variable domain, with the rest obtained from reference TRBV9 and TRBJ1-3, is as follows: DSGVTQTPKHLITATGQRVTLRCSPRSGDLSVYWYQQSLDQGLQFLIQYYNGEERAKGNILERFSAQQFPDLHSELNLSSLELGDSALYFCASSVRLGGPGNTIYFGEGSWLTVV.

J is TRBJ1-3 and V is TRBV28; a weak D match, TRBD1 (5 bases). This CDR3 is built from 14 residues. Germline CDR1 MDHEN, CDR2 SYDVKM. Trimming cost V 7 bases and J 4 bases, with 14 bases left between them. In DNA, the CDR3 is TGTGCCAGCATCACCAGGGAATCAGGAAACACCATATATTTT. Protein sequence: CASITRESGNTIYF.

The rearrangement joins TRBV5-1 to TRBJ2-2; 7 bases line up with TRBD1. CDR1 and CDR2 from the germline V gene are SGHRS and YFSETQ. With 4 bases clipped from V and 3 bases from J, the junction kept 6 bases outside the gene matches. The CDR3 has 15 residues. CDR3 DNA sequence: TGCGCCAGCAGCAATGGACAGGAATACACCGGGGAGCTGTTTTTT. Amino acids: CASSNGQEYTGELFF.

J is TRBJ2-3 and V is TRBV28; D is perhaps TRBD1 (5 bases). CDR3 length: 16 amino acids. V was shortened by 0 bases and J by 0 bases, with 10 bases between the two germline ends. Germline CDR1 is MDHEN and CDR2 is SYDVKM. The CDR3 sequence: CASSLWGLSSTDTQYF. CDR3 DNA sequence: TGTGCCAGCAGTTTATGGGGGCTTTCTAGCACAGATACGCAGTATTTT.